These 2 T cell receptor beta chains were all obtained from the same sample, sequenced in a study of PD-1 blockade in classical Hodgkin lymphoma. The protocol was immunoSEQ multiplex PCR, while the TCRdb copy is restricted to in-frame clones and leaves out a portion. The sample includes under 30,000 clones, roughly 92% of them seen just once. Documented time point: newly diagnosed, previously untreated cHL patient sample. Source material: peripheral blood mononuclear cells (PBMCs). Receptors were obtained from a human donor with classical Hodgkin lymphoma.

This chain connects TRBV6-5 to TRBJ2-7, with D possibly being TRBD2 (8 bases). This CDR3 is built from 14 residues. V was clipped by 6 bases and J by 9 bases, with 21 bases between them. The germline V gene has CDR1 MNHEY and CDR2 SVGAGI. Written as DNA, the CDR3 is TGTGCCAGCAGCTCAGACAGGGACCTAGCGGGGCAGTACTTC. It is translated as CASSSDRDLAGQYF.

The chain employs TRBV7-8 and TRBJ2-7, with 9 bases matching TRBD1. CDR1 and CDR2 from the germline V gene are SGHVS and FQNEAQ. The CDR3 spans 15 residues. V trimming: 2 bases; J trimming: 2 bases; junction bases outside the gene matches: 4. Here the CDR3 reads CASSLQQGAPYEQYF. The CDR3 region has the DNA TGTGCCAGCAGCTTACAACAGGGGGCCCCCTACGAGCAGTACTTC. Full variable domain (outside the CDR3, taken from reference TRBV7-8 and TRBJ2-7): GAGVSQSPRYKVAKRGQDVALRCDPISGHVSLFWYQQALGQGPEFLTYFQNEAQLDKSGLPSDRFFAERPEGSVSTLKIQRTQQEDSAVYLCASSLQQGAPYEQYFGPGTRLTVT.